The 17 T cell receptor beta chains below come from one sample, sequenced in a study of response to subunit inactivated influenza vaccine. Using its own MiXCR run on the RT-PCR reads, TCRdb lists one record per CDR3 protein. The table has hundreds of thousands of distinct CDR3 sequences, 12% seen once. Sequenced here: PBMCs from blood, sampled on the day of vaccination. The receptor source for this set is a man in his fifties or sixties who received an inactivated influenza vaccine.

Remarks on this clonotype: A much bigger clone sits one base away, suggesting this may be a read error. Likely a read error: the CDR3 ends without its conserved phenylalanine or tryptophan. The chain joins TRBV12-3 or TRBV12-4 to TRBJ1-2; 8 nucleotides match TRBD1. With V trimmed by 6 bases and J by 8 bases, 5 bases remained unmatched. The CDR3 has 12 residues. CDR3 DNA: TGTGCCAGCAGCGGGACAGGCCACGGCTACACCCTC. This sequence encodes CASSGTGHGYTL.

This chain joins TRBV12-3 or TRBV12-4 and TRBJ1-2, with D unresolved. Trimming stripped 2 bases from V and 8 bases from J, with 12 bases between. This CDR3 has 13 amino acids. CDR3 in amino acids: CASSLWVQLGYTF. The CDR3 coding sequence is TGTGCCAGCAGTTTATGGGTACAGCTGGGCTACACCTTC.

This clonotype was detected only a few times. The chain's CDR3 is CASSSLLAGAYNEQFF. The DNA for the CDR3 is TGTGCCAGCAGTTCCCTACTAGCGGGAGCTTACAATGAGCAGTTCTTC. The V gene is TRBV6-2 or TRBV6-3, the J gene TRBJ2-1; 11 bases match TRBD2. The CDR3 runs 16 residues. The V and J ends lost 4 bases and 4 bases, in that order; junction bases with no gene match: 6. In germline, CDR1 is MNHEY, CDR2 SVGEGT.

Concerning this clonotype itself: One junction end does not reproduce the germline sequence, and a read error may be involved. The J gene is TRBJ2-6, the V gene TRBV6-5; 9 nucleotides line up with TRBD1. The CDR3 has 16 amino acids. Germline V lookup: CDR1 MNHEY, CDR2 SVGAGI. As DNA, the CDR3 is TGTGCCAGCACTTACAGGGGGCAGTCTGGGGCCAACGTCCTGACTTTC. It yields the protein CASTYRGQSGANVLTF.

This clonotype was recorded a few times. The rearrangement uses TRBV3-1 and TRBJ2-3; weak D call: TRBD2 (5 bases). The CDR3 totals 16 residues. The V end lost 1 base, the J end lost 2 bases, and 13 bases lay between the germline ends. Germline loops: CDR1 LGHDT, CDR2 YNNKEL (reference sequence). The CDR3 sequence is CASSQGVEGITDTQYF. The CDR3 region has the DNA TGTGCCAGCAGCCAAGGGGTTGAGGGAATCACAGATACGCAGTATTTT.

This sequence joins TRBV20-1 and TRBJ2-4; perhaps TRBD2 as D (5 bases). The CDR3 has 13 amino acids. Germline V gene lookup returns CDR1 DFQATT and CDR2 SNEGSKA (reference sequence). The ends were cut back, 1 base at V and 1 base at J, with 5 bases in the middle. CDR3 amino acids: CSARGRAKNIQYF. For the CDR3, the DNA is TGCAGTGCTAGAGGGAGGGCCAAAAACATTCAGTACTTC.

The J gene is TRBJ2-1, the V gene TRBV7-8; D not resolved. Germline V lookup: CDR1 SGHVS, CDR2 FQNEAQ. CDR3 length: 16 residues. The V end lost 5 bases, the J end lost 8 bases, and 22 bases lay between the germline ends. Here the CDR3 DNA reads TGTGCCAGCAGCGCCCTCCGGTTAGTCGCGTGGGATGAGCAGTTCTTC. Translated, it gives CASSALRLVAWDEQFF.

This clonotype was picked up a small number of times. This chain joins TRBV3-1 and TRBJ1-6; D is unclear. Germline loops: CDR1 LGHDT, CDR2 YNNKEL (reference sequence). The CDR3 covers 13 residues. V was trimmed by 4 bases and J by 7 bases, leaving 8 bases between them. CDR3 protein: CASSPPKNSPLHF. As DNA, the CDR3 is TGTGCCAGCAGCCCCCCGAAGAATTCACCCCTCCACTTT.

This clonotype came up a few times. The chain combines TRBV11-2 with TRBJ2-2, with TRBD2 matching 11 bases. V shed 5 bases, J shed 1 base, and the junction held 12 bases outside the gene matches. CDR1 is SGHAT and CDR2 is FQNNGV in the germline V gene. The length of the CDR3 is 19 residues. The CDR3 coding sequence is TGTGCCAGCAGCGGCCCCGCCCTAACTAGCGGGAGGAACACCGGGGAGCTGTTTTTT. Translation gives CASSGPALTSGRNTGELFF.

The table lists this clonotype with many counts. The chain joins TRBV4-1 to TRBJ2-1, with 13 bases fitting TRBD2. The trim removed 4 bases at V and 10 bases at J, leaving 7 bases unmatched. CDR3 size: 15 residues. Germline CDR1 and CDR2: MGHRA and YSYEKL. The CDR3 reads CASSLTSGGATEQFF. The DNA of the CDR3 is TGCGCCAGCAGCCTCACTAGCGGGGGGGCGACGGAGCAGTTCTTC.

This clonotype was seen more than once but under ten times. The rearrangement uses TRBV4-1 and TRBJ2-1; D is possibly TRBD1 (6 bases). In germline, CDR1 is MGHRA, CDR2 YSYEKL. V lost 1 base and J lost 9, with 16 bases in between. CDR3 length equals 15 residues. In DNA, the CDR3 is TGCGCCAGCAGCCAAGGCTGGGGGCCGGGGATTGAGCAGTTCTTC. As protein: CASSQGWGPGIEQFF.

This clonotype was picked up a small number of times. J is TRBJ2-5 and V is TRBV5-6; D uncertain. Germline lookup yields CDR1 SGHDT and CDR2 YYEEEE. This CDR3 region has 12 residues. With 6 bases removed from V and 3 bases from J, the gap between germline ends came to 9 bases. CDR3 residues: CASMLWEETQYF. In nucleotides, the CDR3 is TGTGCCAGCATGCTTTGGGAAGAGACCCAGTACTTC.

The genes are TRBV6-2 or TRBV6-3 and TRBJ1-1; D is possibly TRBD1 (6 bases). With 6 bases removed from V and 1 base from J, the gap between germline ends came to 12 bases. The CDR3 extends over 14 amino acids. Germline assignment: CDR1 MNHEY and CDR2 SVGEGT. The CDR3 is CASSTGPGNTEAFF. The CDR3 region has the DNA TGTGCCAGCAGCACAGGGCCCGGGAACACTGAAGCTTTCTTT.

The CDR3 spells CSVKRGGELFF. CDR3 in DNA: TGCAGCGTGAAAAGAGGCGGGGAGCTGTTTTTT. The rearrangement uses TRBV29-1 and TRBJ2-2; no reliable D call. V lost 6 bases and J 7 bases, leaving 9 bases between the germline ends. Per the germline V gene, CDR1 is SQVTM and CDR2 is ANQGSEA. The CDR3 spans 11 residues.

The V call is TRBV18, the J call TRBJ2-5; the D gene is possibly TRBD2 (6 bases). Trimming left V 2 bases short and J 5 bases short, with 12 bases between. The CDR3 is 14 residues long. The V gene's germline CDR1 is KGHSH and CDR2 LQKENI. This CDR3 is CASSPTPSVETQYF. The DNA of the CDR3 is TGTGCCAGCTCACCAACCCCTAGCGTGGAGACCCAGTACTTC.

V is TRBV4-1 and J is TRBJ1-5; D may be TRBD1 (5 bases). The V end was cut by 3 bases, the J end by 7 bases, with 19 bases between. Germline CDR1 is MGHRA and CDR2 is YSYEKL. This CDR3 spans 16 amino acids. CDR3 protein: CASSHSNGGSGQPQHF. CDR3 DNA sequence: TGCGCCAGCAGCCACTCAAATGGGGGGTCCGGACAGCCCCAGCATTTT.

This clonotype has more than one count but fewer than ten. The chain recombines TRBV20-1 with TRBJ2-3; tentatively, D is TRBD2 (6 bases). The germline V and J ends were trimmed by 0 bases and 6 bases, with 16 bases remaining between them. This CDR3 is built from 15 residues. CDR1 DFQATT and CDR2 SNEGSKA come from the germline V gene (reference sequence). The CDR3 region has the DNA TGCAGTGCTAGAGATCCGACGTCCCGGGGGGATACGCAGTATTTT. It is translated as CSARDPTSRGDTQYF.